Listed below are T cell receptor beta chains from one sample, sequenced in a study of T-cell memory formation after mild COVID-19. TCRdb recomputed calls from the 5' RACE reads with MiXCR, one row per CDR3 protein. Of 300,000 to 350,000 distinct CDR3 sequences detected, roughly 15% appear once; the ten largest clones hold 22%. Material: PBMCs or a T cell subset sorted from them (not recorded which). These TCRs come from a man younger than 35 who had mild COVID-19 (a few samples of this study predate the infection). Cell type and time point are not known. The CDR3 runs from the conserved cysteine through the conserved F or W. Each record gives: J gene, V gene, clone size, CDR3 protein. A clone size is listed for some rows: how often the clone was seen (once, few, many), or a class if it is expanded.

TRBJ2-3	TRBV5-1	few	CASSSGGPTDTQYF
TRBJ2-2	TRBV7-9	many	CASSYDRDTGELFF
TRBJ2-1	TRBV19	many	CATKRSRGLYNEQFF
TRBJ1-6	TRBV4-3	.	CASSQDGQWNSPLHF
TRBJ1-2	TRBV6-5	few	CASRQDRVYGYTF
TRBJ2-7	TRBV10-3	.	CAISGDRGLSYEQYF
TRBJ1-5	TRBV5-6	.	CASSFGQYNQPQHF
TRBJ1-1	TRBV5-1	many	CASSFGTGGTEAFF
TRBJ2-1	TRBV12-3/TRBV12-4	few	CASLGRGDEQFF
TRBJ2-3	TRBV12-3/TRBV12-4	many	CASRAGRTDTQYF
TRBJ1-1	TRBV6-5	.	CASSYFSAGLGTEAFF
TRBJ1-1	TRBV5-6	many	CASSKTGVSTEAFF
TRBJ2-7	TRBV10-3	many	CAIRPVSLLEQYF
TRBJ2-3	TRBV3-1	few	CASRQTRTDTQYF
TRBJ1-2	TRBV7-6	few	CASSTPRSDGYTF
TRBJ2-1	TRBV6-2/TRBV6-3	few	CASQDFSYNEQFF
TRBJ1-1	TRBV5-1	.	CASSLAGAAWGTEAFF
TRBJ1-1	TRBV29-1	.	CSASTLGGTEAFF
TRBJ1-5	TRBV6-2/TRBV6-3	.	CASIHQGGDNQPQHF